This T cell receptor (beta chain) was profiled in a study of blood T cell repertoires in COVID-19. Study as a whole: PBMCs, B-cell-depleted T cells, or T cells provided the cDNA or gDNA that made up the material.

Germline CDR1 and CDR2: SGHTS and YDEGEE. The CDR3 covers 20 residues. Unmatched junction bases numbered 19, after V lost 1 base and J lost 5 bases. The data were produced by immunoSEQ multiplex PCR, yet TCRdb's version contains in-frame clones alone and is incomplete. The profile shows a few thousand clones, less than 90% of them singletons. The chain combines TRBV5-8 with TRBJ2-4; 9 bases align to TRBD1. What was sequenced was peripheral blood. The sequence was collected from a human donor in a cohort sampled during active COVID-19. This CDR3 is CASSLSVWDRVIVVENIQYF. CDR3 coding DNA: TGTGCCAGCAGCTTGTCGGTTTGGGACAGGGTGATCGTTGTGGAAAACATTCAGTACTTC.